The clone carrying this T cell receptor (beta chain) was observed many times. This sample was included in a study of CD8 T cells in ankylosing spondylitis. Library preparation for TCR beta used quantitative 5'-RACE with molecular barcodes. One entry per CDR3 protein, called by TCRdb with MiXCR from the 5' RACE reads. The sample gives a few hundred thousand distinct CDR3 sequences, about a sixth of which show up once; around 30% is in the top ten. Sample: blood, either unsorted or a sorted T cell fraction (not recorded which). The clonotype was recovered from a male donor with ankylosing spondylitis or in good health (not recorded which).

The CDR3 sequence is CASSRTGTSAYEQYF. The CDR3 coding sequence is TGCGCCAGCAGTCGTACCGGGACTAGCGCCTACGAGCAGTACTTC. V and J are TRBV4-1 and TRBJ2-7, with 10 bases lining up with TRBD2. V was pared by 6 bases and J by 2 bases, with 7 bases of the junction left unmatched. The CDR3 is 15 amino acids. Germline V gene sequence: CDR1 MGHRA, CDR2 YSYEKL.